This T cell receptor beta chain was identified during a study of identical twins. Points from the study as a whole: Models underpredicted monozygotic twin sharing of out-of-frame TCR alpha.

A word on this clonotype: The antigen is unknown.

TCRdb reprocessed the 5' RACE reads with MiXCR, giving one entry per CDR3 protein. The sample records 200,000 to 250,000 distinct CDR3 sequences, approximately 10% being singletons. Sequenced sample: memory T cells sorted from blood. The clonotype was recovered from a man aged 50 to 59 in good health.

The CDR3 loop reads CASRGKELFF. The CDR3 DNA reads as TGTGCCAGTCGGGGGAAGGAGCTGTTTTTT. V usage is TRBV19 and J usage is TRBJ2-2; D is perhaps TRBD2 (6 bases). Germline loops: CDR1 LNHDA, CDR2 SQIVND (reference sequence). CDR3 length equals 10 residues. Trimming pared 8 bases from V and 10 bases from J, leaving 8 bases between.